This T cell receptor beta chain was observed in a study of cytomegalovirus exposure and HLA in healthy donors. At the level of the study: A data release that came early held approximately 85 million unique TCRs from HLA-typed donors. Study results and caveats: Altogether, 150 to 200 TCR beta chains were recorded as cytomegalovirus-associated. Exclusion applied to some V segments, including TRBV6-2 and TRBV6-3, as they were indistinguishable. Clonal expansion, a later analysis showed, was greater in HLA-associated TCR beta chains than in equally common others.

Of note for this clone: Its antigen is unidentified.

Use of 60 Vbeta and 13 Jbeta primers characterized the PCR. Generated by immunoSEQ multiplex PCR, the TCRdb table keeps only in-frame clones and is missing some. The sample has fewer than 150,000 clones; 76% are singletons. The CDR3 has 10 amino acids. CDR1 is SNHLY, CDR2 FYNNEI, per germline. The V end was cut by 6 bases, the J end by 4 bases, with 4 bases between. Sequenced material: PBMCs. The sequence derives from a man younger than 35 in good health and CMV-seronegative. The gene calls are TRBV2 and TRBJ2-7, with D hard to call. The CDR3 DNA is TGTGCCAGCAGCACTTACGAGCAGTACTTC. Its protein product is CASSTYEQYF.